Listed below are T cell receptor beta chains from one sample, sequenced in a study of blood T cell repertoires in COVID-19. Repertoires were generated with immunoSEQ multiplex PCR, while TCRdb's copy carries only in-frame clones and drops some. The sample records around 130,000 clones, around 83% being singletons. Sequenced sample: PBMCs or T cells enriched from blood (not recorded which). The receptor set was obtained from a woman aged 30 to 39 who had recovered from COVID-19. CDR3s include the opening cysteine and the closing phenylalanine or tryptophan. A D gene is named only where the DNA matches it firmly. Clone size, where shown, is once, few, many, or a class for clones that have expanded.

clone_size	d_call	v_call	j_call	cdr3_nt	cdr3_aa
-	TRBD1	TRBV6-5	TRBJ1-1	TGTGCCAGCATTAAACAGGGGAGCACTGAAGCTTTCTTT	CASIKQGSTEAFF
-	-	TRBV11-2	TRBJ2-7	TGTGCCAGCAGCTCGCAGGGCTACGAGCAGTACTTC	CASSSQGYEQYF
once	-	TRBV21-1	TRBJ2-7	TGTGCCAGCAGCACGGGACAGTGCGACCTGCGGGCCTCCTACGAGCAGTACTTC	CASSTGQCDLRASYEQYF
-	-	TRBV27	TRBJ2-7	TGTGCCAGCAGTCACCTGCAGCAGCGGGTGTCGAGCTCCTACGAGCAGTACTTC	CASSHLQQRVSSSYEQYF
-	-	TRBV2	TRBJ2-1	TGTGCCAGCAGTGAAACCAGGGCCCCCCAGTTCTTC	CASSETRAPQFF
once	-	TRBV9	TRBJ2-5	TGTGCCAGCAGCGTTGCTTTCGGGGAGACCCAGTACTTC	CASSVAFGETQYF
-	-	TRBV3-1/TRBV3-2	TRBJ1-2	TGTGCCAGCAGCGGGACAAAGAACTATGGCTACACCTTC	CASSGTKNYGYTF
-	-	TRBV6-5	TRBJ2-7	TGTGCCAGCAGTAGACAGCCGACCTACGAGCAGTACTTC	CASSRQPTYEQYF
-	-	TRBV7-2	TRBJ2-4	TGTGCCAGCAGCTTAGCGGCTGGGAGTGTAGCCAAAAACATTCAGTACTTC	CASSLAAGSVAKNIQYF
-	TRBD2	TRBV7-2	TRBJ2-3	TGTGCCAGCAGCTTATTCGGGGGAGGGCCGCGAGATACGCAGTATTTT	CASSLFGGGPRDTQYF
few	TRBD1	TRBV18	TRBJ1-1	TGTGCCAGCTCACCGTCCCGGGACAGGGTCGCTTTCTTT	CASSPSRDRVAFF
-	TRBD2	TRBV9	TRBJ2-3	TGTGCCAGCAGCGTAGGCGGGAGCGGATCCACAGATACGCAGTATTTT	CASSVGGSGSTDTQYF
-	TRBD1	TRBV5-6	TRBJ2-7	TGTGCCAGCAGCTTATACAGGGGGCTCGAGCAGTACTTC	CASSLYRGLEQYF
-	-	TRBV10-3	TRBJ1-1	TGTGCCATCAGTGAGTGGACTCCGGGACTCCGACGGAGCACTGAAGCTTTCTTT	CAISEWTPGLRRSTEAFF
-	-	TRBV27	TRBJ2-5	TGTGCCAGCAGTTTAAAGGCGGGACTCGCCAATCGGGAGACCCAGTACTTC	CASSLKAGLANRETQYF
-	-	TRBV3-1/TRBV3-2	TRBJ2-7	TGTGCCAGCAGCCAAGACCTGACAAGGCCTACCTACGAGCAGTACTTC	CASSQDLTRPTYEQYF
-	-	TRBV29-1	TRBJ2-6	TGCAGCGTTGCCAAAGACACCGACTCTGGGGCCAACGTCCTGACTTTC	CSVAKDTDSGANVLTF
-	-	TRBV19	TRBJ2-2	TGTGCCAGTAGTATTGGGGCGGCGAACACCGGGGAGCTGTTTTTT	CASSIGAANTGELFF
-	TRBD1	TRBV5-1	TRBJ2-7	TGCGCCAGCAGCCCCCGGGACAGTTCCTACGAGCAGTACTTC	CASSPRDSSYEQYF
-	-	TRBV28	TRBJ1-5	TGTGCCAGCAGCCCCGAAGCCTATCAGCCCCAGCATTTT	CASSPEAYQPQHF
-	TRBD2	TRBV2	TRBJ2-7	TGTGCCAGCAGTGGAACTAGCGGTTACGAGCAGTACTTC	CASSGTSGYEQYF
-	-	TRBV7-8	TRBJ1-6	TGTGCCAGCAGCTTGGCCCAAAGGGGCAATTCACCCCTCCACTTT	CASSLAQRGNSPLHF